This T cell receptor (beta chain) was recovered during a study of T-cell memory formation after mild COVID-19. This clonotype has only a few counts. The ends lost 4 bases at V and 0 bases at J; junction bases unmatched: 11. Per germline, CDR1 SGHDT and CDR2 YYEEEE. The CDR3 length is 17 residues. TCRdb reprocessed the 5' RACE reads via MiXCR and lists one record per CDR3 protein. Here the sample spans around 320,000 distinct CDR3 sequences, approximately 19% being singletons. The chain carries TRBV5-6 and TRBJ2-3; 7 bases agree with TRBD2. The clonotype originates from a man aged 18 to 35 who had mild COVID-19 (a few samples of this study predate the infection). Cell type and time point are not known. Material for sequencing was PBMCs or a T cell subset sorted from them (not recorded which). The CDR3 nucleotides read TGTGCCAGCAGCCGCCTACTAGCGATGACTAGCACAGATACGCAGTATTTT. It specifies CASSRLLAMTSTDTQYF.